The 27 T cell receptor beta chains presented below share a single source sample, sequenced in a study of CD8 T cells in ankylosing spondylitis. Study-wide results and caveats: Typical of ankylosing spondylitis blood, it appeared, was a TCR beta motif of about eight highly homologous variants.

TCRdb fed the 5' RACE reads into MiXCR, producing one record per CDR3 protein. The sample has about 800,000 distinct CDR3 sequences; roughly 12% are singletons. Their antigens are not known. The sequencing sample was made of blood, either unsorted or a sorted T cell fraction (not recorded which). The receptors stem from a male donor with ankylosing spondylitis.

At least ten counts were recorded for this clonotype. The chain has TRBV9 and TRBJ2-1; the D is unclear. The germline CDR1 and CDR2 sequences are SGDLS and YYNGEE. V was shortened by 0 bases and J by 2 bases, with 12 bases between the two germline ends. The CDR3 contains 16 residues. The CDR3 nucleotides read TGTGCCAGCAGCGTAGGTTTAGGGCAGCCCTACAATGAGCAGTTCTTC. Translation gives CASSVGLGQPYNEQFF.

This clonotype has a handful of counts. In DNA form, the CDR3 reads TGCGCCAGCAGCTTGGTAGCCGGCGGCCCGGGGTCTGAGCAGTTCTTC. This gives the protein CASSLVAGGPGSEQFF. The V call is TRBV5-1, the J call TRBJ2-1; tentative D call: TRBD2 (5 bases). Trimming took 0 bases from V and 9 from J, leaving 19 bases between them. The CDR3 length is 16 residues. From germline, CDR1 is SGHRS and CDR2 YFSETQ.

This clonotype came up a few times. The chain links TRBV20-1 to TRBJ1-2; a weak D match, TRBD1 (5 bases). CDR1 and CDR2 from the germline V gene are DFQATT and SNEGSKA (reference sequence). The V gene lost 3 bases and the J gene lost 7 bases, with 18 bases spanning the gap. CDR3 length: 14 amino acids. The CDR3 bases are TGCAGTGCTAGGGCCGGGACCAAAGGTGCTGGCTACACCTTC. It is translated as CSARAGTKGAGYTF.

This clonotype turned up a few times. The V call is TRBV7-9, the J call TRBJ1-4; D unclear. This CDR3 contains 13 residues. The germline gives CDR1 SEHNR, CDR2 FQNEAQ (reference sequence). Trimming left V 5 bases short and J 8 bases short, with 12 bases between. In DNA form, the CDR3 reads TGTGCCAGCAGCCTACCCGGATCGGAAAAACTGTTTTTT. Protein: CASSLPGSEKLFF.

J is TRBJ1-1 and V is TRBV6-5; no reliable D call. Germline V lookup: CDR1 MNHEY, CDR2 SVGAGI. The CDR3 covers 13 residues. V was trimmed by 4 bases and J by 4 bases, leaving 10 bases between them. The CDR3 region is CASSFWVGTEAFF. The CDR3 nucleotides read TGTGCCAGCAGTTTTTGGGTCGGCACTGAAGCTTTCTTT.

This chain connects TRBV20-1 to TRBJ1-4; no reliable D call. The CDR3 is made up of 13 amino acids. V dropped 2 bases and J dropped 8 bases, with 12 bases sitting between them. The V gene's germline CDR1 is DFQATT and CDR2 SNEGSKA (reference sequence). This CDR3 is CSARTTWSEKLFF. CDR3 DNA: TGCAGTGCTAGAACAACCTGGAGCGAAAAACTGTTTTTT.

The chain uses TRBV5-1 and TRBJ2-7; 14 nucleotides agree with TRBD2. Germline V CDR1 and CDR2: SGHRS, YFSETQ. This CDR3 comprises 17 residues. Unmatched junction bases numbered 8, after V lost 1 base and J lost 5 bases. CDR3 DNA: TGCGCCAGCAGCTTGAGGTCCGGGACTAGCGGGAGCAACGAGCAGTACTTC. It yields the protein CASSLRSGTSGSNEQYF.

The chain couples TRBV5-1 to TRBJ2-3, with TRBD2 identical over 14 bases. Unmatched junction bases numbered 6, after V lost 0 bases and J lost 6 bases. Germline loops: CDR1 SGHRS, CDR2 YFSETQ. This CDR3 comprises 17 residues. CDR3 loop: CASSLGGLAGAGDTQYF. The CDR3 coding sequence is TGCGCCAGCAGCTTGGGGGGACTAGCGGGGGCCGGGGATACGCAGTATTTT.

V is TRBV4-3 and J is TRBJ1-2; 11 bases match TRBD1. From germline, CDR1 is LGHNA and CDR2 YSLEER. The CDR3 has 17 residues. With 4 bases clipped from V and 4 bases from J, the junction kept 11 bases outside the gene matches. The chain's CDR3 is CASSPDHTGTGGYGYTF. As DNA, the CDR3 is TGCGCCAGCAGCCCCGATCATACCGGGACAGGGGGCTATGGCTACACCTTC.

V is TRBV7-8 and J is TRBJ2-1; 9 bases align to TRBD1. V lost 3 bases to trimming and J lost 7 bases; unmatched junction nucleotides: 1. This CDR3 comprises 13 residues. The V gene's germline CDR1 is SGHVS and CDR2 FQNEAQ. This CDR3 reads CASSFDRGNEQFF. CDR3 nucleotides: TGTGCCAGCAGCTTCGACAGGGGGAATGAGCAGTTCTTC. Using reference TRBV7-8 and TRBJ2-1 for the parts outside the CDR3, the full variable domain is GAGVSQSPRYKVAKRGQDVALRCDPISGHVSLFWYQQALGQGPEFLTYFQNEAQLDKSGLPSDRFFAERPEGSVSTLKIQRTQQEDSAVYLCASSFDRGNEQFFGPGTRLTVL.

This clonotype has a handful of counts. The J gene is TRBJ1-6, the V gene TRBV20-1, with no clear D. The CDR3 has 17 residues. V lost 3 bases to trimming and J lost 0 bases, with 15 bases between them. Per the germline V gene, CDR1 is DFQATT and CDR2 is SNEGSKA (reference sequence). This chain's CDR3 is CSASVPAWASYNSPLHF. The CDR3 DNA reads as TGCAGTGCTAGTGTCCCGGCCTGGGCCTCCTATAATTCACCCCTCCACTTT.

The table lists this clonotype with a few counts. The gene calls are TRBV7-2 and TRBJ2-7, with 8 bases aligning to TRBD2. Germline loops: CDR1 SGHTA, CDR2 FQGNSA. The CDR3 totals 16 residues. Trimming cost V 2 bases and J 2 bases; bases outside gene matches: 8. Here the CDR3 DNA reads TGTGCCAGCAGCTTACAGTCGGGGGGGGTCACCTACGAGCAGTACTTC. It codes for CASSLQSGGVTYEQYF.

The chain joins TRBV7-2 to TRBJ1-1, with no clear D. The germline V gene encodes CDR1 SGHTA and CDR2 FQGNSA. V was trimmed by 7 bases and J by 1 base, leaving 10 bases between them. The CDR3 spans 13 residues. The CDR3 here is CASKKEGNTEAFF. The CDR3 bases are TGTGCCAGCAAAAAGGAGGGGAACACTGAAGCTTTCTTT.

This chain joins TRBV19 and TRBJ2-5; possible D gene TRBD1, 6 bases. V shed 6 bases and J shed 3 bases, with 17 bases lying between them. This CDR3 is built from 15 residues. Germline assignment: CDR1 LNHDA and CDR2 SQIVND (reference sequence). CDR3 amino acids: CASSPYNRVEETQYF. CDR3 sequence (DNA): TGTGCCAGTAGCCCATACAACAGGGTTGAAGAGACCCAGTACTTC.

The chain uses TRBV5-6 and TRBJ2-3, with 7 bases that match TRBD2. From germline, CDR1 is SGHDT and CDR2 YYEEEE. Trimming took 4 bases from V and 4 from J; bases not matched to a gene: 9. The CDR3 is 15 residues long. CDR3 DNA: TGTGCCAGCAGCAGGACTAGGGGCCTTGCAGATACGCAGTATTTT. As protein: CASSRTRGLADTQYF. Variable domain in full (rest from reference TRBV5-6 and TRBJ2-3): DAGVTQSPTHLIKTRGQQVTLRCSPKSGHDTVSWYQQALGQGPQFIFQYYEEEERQRGNFPDRFSGHQFPNYSSELNVNALLLGDSALYLCASSRTRGLADTQYFGPGTRLTVL.

The V gene is TRBV6-1, the J gene TRBJ1-6; D ambiguous. V lost 10 bases to trimming and J lost 6 bases, with 13 bases between them. CDR1 and CDR2 (germline): MNHNS, SASEGT. CDR3 size: 13 residues. The CDR3 sequence: CAIREVGNSPLHF. The CDR3 region has the DNA TGTGCCATTAGGGAGGTCGGTAATTCACCCCTCCACTTT.

The chain is built from TRBV29-1 and TRBJ2-1, with TRBD1 as a possible D gene (6 bases). CDR3 size: 14 residues. CDR1 SQVTM and CDR2 ANQGSEA come from the germline V gene. V was trimmed by 7 bases and J by 0 bases, leaving 13 bases between them. The CDR3 loop is CSGQVLSSYNEQFF. The CDR3 region has the DNA TGCAGCGGACAGGTCCTCAGCTCCTACAATGAGCAGTTCTTC.

This clonotype was counted between two and nine times. V usage is TRBV7-2 and J usage is TRBJ1-5, with a weak D call TRBD1 (6 bases). The CDR3 extends over 15 amino acids. CDR1 and CDR2 from the germline V gene are SGHTA and FQGNSA. The V gene lost 1 base and the J gene lost 2 bases, with 9 bases spanning the gap. The CDR3 nucleotides read TGTGCCAGCAGCTTAGAACGACAGGGCAATCAGCCCCAGCATTTT. The encoded protein is CASSLERQGNQPQHF.

This clonotype was recorded at least ten times. The V gene is TRBV6-2 or TRBV6-3, the J gene TRBJ1-1, with 9 bases identical to TRBD1. The trim removed 5 bases at V and 5 bases at J, leaving 6 bases unmatched. The CDR3 sequence is 14 residues long. Per the germline V gene, CDR1 is MNHEY and CDR2 is SVGEGT. The DNA for the CDR3 is TGTGCCAGCAGTGCACAGGGGGCGCGTACTGAAGCTTTCTTT. It translates to CASSAQGARTEAFF.

The V call is TRBV20-1, the J call TRBJ1-5; D call uncertain. This CDR3 region has 13 residues. Trimming removed 5 bases at V and 0 bases at J, with 8 bases between. The germline V gene encodes CDR1 DFQATT and CDR2 SNEGSKA (reference sequence). CDR3 coding DNA: TGCAGTGCTCAAGTTCATAGCAATCAGCCCCAGCATTTT. Translated, it gives CSAQVHSNQPQHF.

This clonotype has just a few counts. CDR3 sequence (DNA): TGCAGCGACGGACAGGGGTTTGATACGCAGTATTTT. Encoded protein: CSDGQGFDTQYF. V usage is TRBV29-1 and J usage is TRBJ2-3, with 9 bases lining up with TRBD1. Germline V gene data show CDR1 as SQVTM and CDR2 as ANQGSEA. This CDR3 spans 12 amino acids. The ends lost 7 bases at V and 6 bases at J; junction bases unmatched: 5.

This clonotype has more than one count but fewer than ten. This chain joins TRBV29-1 and TRBJ1-1; possibly TRBD1 for D (5 bases). Trimming shortened V by 4 bases and J by 0 bases, and 12 bases separated the two germline ends. The V gene's germline CDR1 is SQVTM and CDR2 ANQGSEA. This CDR3 is 14 amino acids long. CDR3 bases: TGCAGCGTTGTGGGGCCGACAGTGAACACTGAAGCTTTCTTT. Translating it yields CSVVGPTVNTEAFF. The whole variable domain, remainder taken from reference TRBV29-1 and TRBJ1-1, is SAVISQKPSRDICQRGTSLTIQCQVDSQVTMMFWYRQQPGQSLTLIATANQGSEATYESGFVIDKFPISRPNLTFSTLTVSNMSPEDSSIYLCSVVGPTVNTEAFFGQGTRLTVV.

V usage is TRBV5-1 and J usage is TRBJ2-7, with 7 bases fitting TRBD1. The CDR3 is made up of 14 amino acids. The germline V gene encodes CDR1 SGHRS and CDR2 YFSETQ. Trimming cost V 5 bases and J 2 bases; bases outside gene matches: 7. The CDR3 sequence is CASRGTVRAYEQYF. CDR3 in DNA: TGCGCCAGCAGGGGGACAGTACGAGCCTACGAGCAGTACTTC. The whole variable domain, remainder taken from reference TRBV5-1 and TRBJ2-7, is KAGVTQTPRYLIKTRGQQVTLSCSPISGHRSVSWYQQTPGQGLQFLFEYFSETQRNKGNFPGRFSGRQFSNSRSEMNVSTLELGDSALYLCASRGTVRAYEQYFGPGTRLTVT.

The chain couples TRBV4-1 to TRBJ2-3; TRBD2 agrees at 8 bases. The CDR3 is 16 residues long. Trimming at V came to 1 base and at J to 0 bases, leaving 3 bases not matched to a gene. Germline V gives CDR1 MGHRA, CDR2 YSYEKL. CDR3 amino acids: CASSQVAGKSTDTQYF. CDR3 nucleotides: TGCGCCAGCAGCCAAGTAGCGGGGAAAAGCACAGATACGCAGTATTTT.

The chain joins TRBV6-2 or TRBV6-3 to TRBJ2-1; either TRBD1 or TRBD2 may fit D (5 bases each). In germline, CDR1 is MNHEY, CDR2 SVGEGT. The V and J ends lost 9 bases and 3 bases respectively, with 15 bases between them. This CDR3 contains 14 residues. The CDR3 sequence is CASCRDAYYNEQFF. In DNA, the CDR3 is TGTGCCAGTTGCCGGGACGCCTACTACAATGAGCAGTTCTTC.

Here the CDR3 DNA reads TGCGCCAGCAGTTTGACAACCAGGACGTCCCAGGGTTCAGATACGCAGTATTTT. Translating it yields CASSLTTRTSQGSDTQYF. The chain recombines TRBV5-1 with TRBJ2-3, with D possibly being TRBD1 (5 bases). The V gene lost 5 bases and the J gene lost 4 bases, with 26 bases spanning the gap. The CDR3 runs 18 residues. Germline CDR1 and CDR2: SGHRS and YFSETQ.

This clonotype was detected a few times. The chain links TRBV20-1 to TRBJ2-3; perhaps TRBD2 as D (5 bases). Per the germline V gene, CDR1 is DFQATT and CDR2 is SNEGSKA (reference sequence). The CDR3 loop spans 14 amino acids. The V gene lost 4 bases and the J gene lost 1 base, with 12 bases spanning the gap. The CDR3 spells CSANRGIGTDTQYF. CDR3 in DNA: TGCAGTGCTAATCGGGGAATCGGCACAGATACGCAGTATTTT.